This TCR beta chain was sequenced for a study of blood T cell repertoires in COVID-19. Study as a whole: Collection of acute and convalescent COVID-19 samples took place in the United States, Italy and Spain.

Which cohort a participant joined came from the clinical history participants gave. What the recovered Cohort 3 donors had was two negative PCRs, clearance, or symptom resolution. Trimming took 1 base from V and 2 from J, leaving 14 bases between them. The CDR3 consists of 16 residues. From germline, CDR1 is SEHNR and CDR2 FQNEAQ (reference sequence). Repertoires were generated with immunoSEQ multiplex PCR, while TCRdb's copy carries only in-frame clones and drops some. The sample lists around 300,000 clones; 87% were seen once. The specimen was PBMCs or T cells enriched from blood (not recorded which). The TCR originated in a woman in her forties who had recovered from COVID-19. J is TRBJ2-5 and V is TRBV7-9; weak D call: TRBD1 (5 bases). CDR3 bases: TGTGCCAGCAGCTTAGTCACGGCAGGGTGGCAAGAGACCCAGTACTTC. Amino acids: CASSLVTAGWQETQYF.